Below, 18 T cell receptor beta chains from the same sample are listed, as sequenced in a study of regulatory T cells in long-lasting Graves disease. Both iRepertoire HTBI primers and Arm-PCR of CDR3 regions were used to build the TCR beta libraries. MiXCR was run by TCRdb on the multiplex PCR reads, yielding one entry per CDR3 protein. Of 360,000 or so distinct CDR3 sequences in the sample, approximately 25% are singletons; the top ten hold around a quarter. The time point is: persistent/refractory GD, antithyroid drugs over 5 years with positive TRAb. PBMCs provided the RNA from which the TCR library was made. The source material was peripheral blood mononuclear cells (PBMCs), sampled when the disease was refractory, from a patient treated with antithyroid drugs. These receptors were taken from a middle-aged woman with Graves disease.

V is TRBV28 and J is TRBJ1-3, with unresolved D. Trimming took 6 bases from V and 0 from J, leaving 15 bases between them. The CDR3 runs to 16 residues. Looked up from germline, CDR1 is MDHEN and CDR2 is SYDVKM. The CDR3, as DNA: TGTGCCAGCAGCCAAGATGAGAATTTCTCTGGAAACACCATATATTTT. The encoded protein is CASSQDENFSGNTIYF.

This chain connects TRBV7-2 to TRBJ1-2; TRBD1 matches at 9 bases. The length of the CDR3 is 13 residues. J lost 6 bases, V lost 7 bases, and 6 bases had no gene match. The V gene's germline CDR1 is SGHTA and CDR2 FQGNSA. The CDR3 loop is CASNLGQGHGYTF. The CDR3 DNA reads TGTGCCAGCAATTTGGGACAGGGCCATGGCTACACCTTC.

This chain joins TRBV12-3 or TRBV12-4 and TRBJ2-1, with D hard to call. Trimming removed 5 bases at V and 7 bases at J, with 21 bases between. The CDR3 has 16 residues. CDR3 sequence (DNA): TGTGCCAGCAGTCCGTGGACCCGGAGTGTCATAAATGAGCAGTTCTTC. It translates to CASSPWTRSVINEQFF.

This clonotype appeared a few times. In DNA, the CDR3 is TGTGCCAGCAGTTCATCCCGGGACAAGGGGCTTTACGAGCAGTACTTC. It is translated as CASSSSRDKGLYEQYF. This chain uses TRBV27 with TRBJ2-7, with a weak D call TRBD1 (6 bases). CDR1 and CDR2 (germline): MNHEY, SMNVEV (reference sequence). CDR3 length: 16 amino acids. Trimming left V 4 bases short and J 4 bases short, with 20 bases between.

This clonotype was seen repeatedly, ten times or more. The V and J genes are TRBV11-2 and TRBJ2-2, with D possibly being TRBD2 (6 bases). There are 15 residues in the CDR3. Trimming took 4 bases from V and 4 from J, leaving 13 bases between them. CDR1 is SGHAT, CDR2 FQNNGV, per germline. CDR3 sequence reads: CASSSQGLSTGELFF. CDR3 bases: TGTGCCAGCAGCTCCCAAGGACTAAGCACCGGGGAGCTGTTTTTT.

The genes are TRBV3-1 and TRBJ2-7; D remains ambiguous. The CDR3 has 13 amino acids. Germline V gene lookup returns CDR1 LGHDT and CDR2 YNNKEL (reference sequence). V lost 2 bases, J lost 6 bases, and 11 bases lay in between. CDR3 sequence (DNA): TGTGCCAGCAGCCAATCGAATCCTGGCGAGCAGTACTTC. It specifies CASSQSNPGEQYF.

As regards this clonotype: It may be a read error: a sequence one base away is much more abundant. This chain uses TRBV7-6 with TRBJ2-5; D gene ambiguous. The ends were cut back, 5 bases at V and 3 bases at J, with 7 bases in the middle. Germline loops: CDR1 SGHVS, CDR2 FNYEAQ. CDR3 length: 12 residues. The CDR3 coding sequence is TGTGCCAGCAGCCCCAGCAAAGAGACCCAGTACTTC. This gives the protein CASSPSKETQYF.

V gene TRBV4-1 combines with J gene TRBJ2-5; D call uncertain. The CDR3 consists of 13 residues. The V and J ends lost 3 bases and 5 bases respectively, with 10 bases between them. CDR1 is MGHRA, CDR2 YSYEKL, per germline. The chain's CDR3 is CASSHGPTETQYF. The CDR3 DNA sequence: TGCGCCAGCAGCCACGGCCCGACGGAGACCCAGTACTTC.

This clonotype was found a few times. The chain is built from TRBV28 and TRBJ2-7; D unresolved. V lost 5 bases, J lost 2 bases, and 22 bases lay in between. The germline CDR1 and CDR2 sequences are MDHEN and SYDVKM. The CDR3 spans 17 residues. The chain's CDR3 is CASSLDPIGPPAYEQYF. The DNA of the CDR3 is TGTGCCAGCAGTCTCGATCCGATCGGACCCCCGGCCTACGAGCAGTACTTC. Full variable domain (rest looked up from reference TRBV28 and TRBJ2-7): DVKVTQSSRYLVKRTGEKVFLECVQDMDHENMFWYRQDPGLGLRLIYFSYDVKMKEKGDIPEGYSVSREKKERFSLILESASTNQTSMYLCASSLDPIGPPAYEQYFGPGTRLTVT.

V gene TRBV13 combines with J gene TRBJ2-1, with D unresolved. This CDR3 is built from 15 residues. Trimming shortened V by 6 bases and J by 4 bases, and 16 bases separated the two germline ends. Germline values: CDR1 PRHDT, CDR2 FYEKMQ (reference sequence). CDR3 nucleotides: TGTGCCAGCAGTACTAAGACTGGGCGATACAATGAGCAGTTCTTC. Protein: CASSTKTGRYNEQFF.

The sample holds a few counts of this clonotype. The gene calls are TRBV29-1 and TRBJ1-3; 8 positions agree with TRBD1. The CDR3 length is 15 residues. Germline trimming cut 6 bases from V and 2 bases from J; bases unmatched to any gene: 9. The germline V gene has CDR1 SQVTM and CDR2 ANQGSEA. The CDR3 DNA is TGCAGCGTCCGCGGACAGGGATTGGCTGGAAACACCATATATTTT. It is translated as CSVRGQGLAGNTIYF.

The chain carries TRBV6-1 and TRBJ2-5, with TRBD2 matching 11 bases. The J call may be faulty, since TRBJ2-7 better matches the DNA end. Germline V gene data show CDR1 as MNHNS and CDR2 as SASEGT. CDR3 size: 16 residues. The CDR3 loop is CASRGLAGRDPYEQYF. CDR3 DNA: TGTGCCAGCAGAGGACTAGCGGGCCGGGATCCTTACGAGCAGTACTTC.

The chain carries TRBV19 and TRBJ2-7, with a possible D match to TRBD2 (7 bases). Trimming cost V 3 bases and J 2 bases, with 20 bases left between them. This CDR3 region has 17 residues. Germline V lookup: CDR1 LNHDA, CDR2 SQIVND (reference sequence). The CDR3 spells CASSIVAGAPRPYEQYF. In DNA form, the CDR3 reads TGTGCCAGTAGTATCGTGGCGGGGGCGCCCAGACCCTACGAGCAGTACTTC.

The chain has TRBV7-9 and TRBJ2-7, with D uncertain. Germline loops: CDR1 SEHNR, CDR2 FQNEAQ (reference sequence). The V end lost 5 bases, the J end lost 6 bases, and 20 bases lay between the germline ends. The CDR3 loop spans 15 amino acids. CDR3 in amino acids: CASSPGDRVAGEQYF. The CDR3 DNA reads TGTGCCAGCAGCCCAGGAGACCGAGTGGCTGGCGAGCAGTACTTC. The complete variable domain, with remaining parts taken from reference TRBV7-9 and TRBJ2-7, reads DTGVSQNPRHKITKRGQNVTFRCDPISEHNRLYWYRQTLGQGPEFLTYFQNEAQLEKSRLLSDRFSAERPKGSFSTLEIQRTEQGDSAMYLCASSPGDRVAGEQYFGPGTRLTVT.

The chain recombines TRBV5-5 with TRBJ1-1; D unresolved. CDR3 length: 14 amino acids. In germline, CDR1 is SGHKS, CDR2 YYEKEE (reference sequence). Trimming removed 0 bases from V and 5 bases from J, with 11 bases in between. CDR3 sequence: CASSLEGTRTEAFF. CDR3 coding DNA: TGTGCCAGCAGCTTGGAGGGTACAAGGACTGAAGCTTTCTTT.

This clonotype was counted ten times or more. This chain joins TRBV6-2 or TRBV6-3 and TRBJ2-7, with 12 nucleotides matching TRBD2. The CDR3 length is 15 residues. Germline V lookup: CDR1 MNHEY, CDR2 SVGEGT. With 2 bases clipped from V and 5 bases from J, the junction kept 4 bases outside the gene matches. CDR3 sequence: CASSYVTSGSDEQYF. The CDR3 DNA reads TGTGCCAGCAGTTACGTGACTAGCGGGAGTGACGAGCAGTACTTC.

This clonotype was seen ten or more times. CDR3 sequence (DNA): TGTGCCAGCAGTGAAGCCGATAGCTCTGGGGCCAACGTCCTGACTTTC. Its protein is CASSEADSSGANVLTF. V and J are TRBV6-1 and TRBJ2-6, with D uncertain. Germline CDR1 MNHNS, CDR2 SASEGT. Trimming took off 0 bases at V and 0 bases at J, with 6 bases between the two ends. The CDR3 has 16 amino acids.

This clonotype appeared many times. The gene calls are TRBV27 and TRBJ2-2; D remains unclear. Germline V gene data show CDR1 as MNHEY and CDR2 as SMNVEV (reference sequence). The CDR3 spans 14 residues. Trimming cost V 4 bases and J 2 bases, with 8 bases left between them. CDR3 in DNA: TGTGCCAGCAGTTGGGGTCTTAACACCGGGGAGCTGTTTTTT. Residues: CASSWGLNTGELFF.